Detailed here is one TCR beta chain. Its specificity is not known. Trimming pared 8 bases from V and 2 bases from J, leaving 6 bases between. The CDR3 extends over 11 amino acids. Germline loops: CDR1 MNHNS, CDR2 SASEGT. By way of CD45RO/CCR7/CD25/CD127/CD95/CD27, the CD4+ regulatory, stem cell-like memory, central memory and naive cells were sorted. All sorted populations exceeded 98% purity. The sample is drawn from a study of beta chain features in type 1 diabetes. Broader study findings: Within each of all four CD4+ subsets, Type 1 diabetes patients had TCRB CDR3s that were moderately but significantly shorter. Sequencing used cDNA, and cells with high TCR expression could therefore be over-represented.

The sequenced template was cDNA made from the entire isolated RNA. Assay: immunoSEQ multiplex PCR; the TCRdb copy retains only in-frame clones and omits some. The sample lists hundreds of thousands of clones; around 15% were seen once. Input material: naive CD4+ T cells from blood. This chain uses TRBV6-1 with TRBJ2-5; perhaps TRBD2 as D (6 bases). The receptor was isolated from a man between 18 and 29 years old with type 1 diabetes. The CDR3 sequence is CASGGQETQYF. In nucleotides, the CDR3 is TGTGCCAGCGGGGGGCAAGAGACCCAGTACTTC.